These T cell receptor beta chains were read from a single sample in a study of cytomegalovirus exposure and HLA in healthy donors. TCRdb's copy holds only in-frame clones and misses some; the assay was immunoSEQ multiplex PCR. The data contain some 110,000 clones, 75% to 85% of them seen just once; the ten biggest clones take up approximately 2%. Sample: PBMCs. The origin of the receptors is a young man in good health and CMV-seronegative. Each CDR3 is given with its conserved first and last residue. A D gene is named only where the DNA matches it firmly. Clone size is not always given. Where it is, it says once, few, many or a class for expanded clones.

v_gene	d_gene	abundance	j_gene	CDR3nt	CDR3aa
TRBV4-3	TRBD1	NA	TRBJ1-6	TGCGCCAGCAGCCGCGACAGGGGGGAAGAATCACCCCTCCACTTT	CASSRDRGEESPLHF
TRBV6-6	NA	NA	TRBJ2-2	TGTGCCAGCAGTTACCGCAGGACGAACACCGGGGAGCTGTTTTTT	CASSYRRTNTGELFF
TRBV6-1	TRBD1	NA	TRBJ1-5	TGTGCCAGCATCTTTACAGGGGACCAGCCCCAGCATTTT	CASIFTGDQPQHF
TRBV6-6	NA	NA	TRBJ1-2	TGTGCCAGCAGTTACCCGGGGGGGAACTATGGCTACACCTTC	CASSYPGGNYGYTF
TRBV5-1	NA	NA	TRBJ2-1	TGCGCCAGCAGCCTGACTTATGGGCGGGACAATGAGCAGTTCTTC	CASSLTYGRDNEQFF
TRBV19	TRBD1	NA	TRBJ2-7	TGTGCCAGTAGAAAGGACAGGGGGCGCCACGAGCAGTACTTC	CASRKDRGRHEQYF
TRBV7-9	NA	NA	TRBJ2-1	TGTGCCAGCAGCGTCCTAAGCGTCTACAATGAGCAGTTCTTC	CASSVLSVYNEQFF
TRBV9	TRBD2	NA	TRBJ2-3	TGTGCCAGCAGCGTAAGGAGCGGGACCAGCACAGATACGCAGTATTTT	CASSVRSGTSTDTQYF
TRBV14	TRBD2	NA	TRBJ2-5	TGTGCCAGCAGCCAAGACTCCGCCGGGCGGGGGGGCCCGGAGACCCAGTACTTC	CASSQDSAGRGGPETQYF
TRBV7-3	TRBD2	NA	TRBJ2-1	TGTGCCAGCAGCCCGGGCGGCGGGAGGCGCTACAATGAGCAGTTCTTC	CASSPGGGRRYNEQFF
TRBV18	NA	NA	TRBJ1-2	TGTGCCAGCTCACTACAGGAGCCCTATGGCTACACCTTC	CASSLQEPYGYTF
TRBV5-3	NA	NA	TRBJ1-6	TGTGCCAGAAGCTTAGTGTCGGGGGGGCCTCGAAATTCACCCCTCCACTTT	CARSLVSGGPRNSPLHF
TRBV4-3	NA	few	TRBJ1-6	TGCGCCAGCAGCCAAGATGAGACAGCCTATAATTCACCCCTCCACTTT	CASSQDETAYNSPLHF
TRBV18	NA	NA	TRBJ1-2	TGTGCCAGCTCACACTCCCGGACAGACGGCTACACCTTC	CASSHSRTDGYTF
TRBV9	NA	NA	TRBJ2-2	TGTGCCAGCAGCGTGAATGTTGGGGGCAGGGCTTACACCGGGGAGCTGTTTTTT	CASSVNVGGRAYTGELFF
TRBV27	NA	few	TRBJ2-7	TGTGCCAGCAGTTTAGAGCCACCGGGTGTGTACGAGCAGTACTTC	CASSLEPPGVYEQYF
TRBV10-3	NA	NA	TRBJ2-1	TGTGCCATCAGTGAGTCGCGGAGAGACCTATACAATGAGCAGTTCTTC	CAISESRRDLYNEQFF
TRBV6-4	TRBD1	NA	TRBJ2-1	TGTGCCAGCAGCGATTCCGGGACAGGGGGTTTCAATGAGCAGTTCTTC	CASSDSGTGGFNEQFF
TRBV19	TRBD2	NA	TRBJ2-1	TGTGCCAGTACCCCGACTAGCGGTCCTCTCCATGAGCAGTTCTTC	CASTPTSGPLHEQFF
TRBV11-2	TRBD1	once	TRBJ2-1	TGTGCCAGCGACGAAGACAGGGAATGGAATGAGCAGTTCTTC	CASDEDREWNEQFF
TRBV5-1	TRBD2	NA	TRBJ2-5	TGCGCCAGCAGCCCTCTGTATGCACTAGCGGGGGGATGGGAGACCCAGTACTTC	CASSPLYALAGGWETQYF
TRBV18	NA	NA	TRBJ2-7	TGTGCCAGCTCACGGGAGGCTCAAACCTACGAGCAGTACTTC	CASSREAQTYEQYF
TRBV6-6	NA	few	TRBJ1-4	TGTGCCAGCAGTTACGCGGCAGGAGGCGATGAAAAACTGTTTTTT	CASSYAAGGDEKLFF
TRBV7-2	TRBD2	NA	TRBJ2-2	TGTGCCACCTCTAGCGGGAGGAACGGGGAGCTGTTTTTT	CATSSGRNGELFF
TRBV19	TRBD1	NA	TRBJ2-7	TGTGCCAGTAGTAGGACCGGACAGGGGATTTCCTACGAGCAGTACTTC	CASSRTGQGISYEQYF
TRBV19	NA	NA	TRBJ2-3	TGTGCCAGTGAGCCCTCCCAAGGGAGGACAGATACGCAGTATTTT	CASEPSQGRTDTQYF
TRBV12-5	NA	NA	TRBJ2-1	TGTGCTAGTGGGGCCCGCAGAGGTGAGCAGTTCTTC	CASGARRGEQFF
TRBV19	TRBD1	NA	TRBJ1-1	TGTGCCAGTAGTATAAGACAGGGGGCGGACACTGAAGCTTTCTTT	CASSIRQGADTEAFF
TRBV6-6	TRBD1	NA	TRBJ1-5	TGTGCCAGCATCAGGGACAGCCCCGCGGAGCAGCCCCAGCATTTT	CASIRDSPAEQPQHF
TRBV5-1	TRBD1	NA	TRBJ1-2	TGCGCCAGCAGGTCCGGGACAGGGGATGGCTACACCTTC	CASRSGTGDGYTF
TRBV6-5	NA	NA	TRBJ2-2	TGTGCCAGCAGGCCAGAGCGTGGCACCGGGGAGCTGTTTTTT	CASRPERGTGELFF
TRBV27	TRBD1	NA	TRBJ1-1	TGTGCCAGCAGTTGGGACAGGGCTGGACCTGAAGCTTTCTTT	CASSWDRAGPEAFF
TRBV28	TRBD1	NA	TRBJ1-2	TGTGCCAGCAGTTGGACAGGGCCCTATGGCTACACCTTC	CASSWTGPYGYTF
TRBV2	NA	once	TRBJ2-2	TGTGCCAGCAGTGAGCGGGTCAATGGAGGGGAGCTGTTTTTT	CASSERVNGGELFF
TRBV28	TRBD1	few	TRBJ2-7	TGTGCCAGCGGGGTCTGGACAGGGGCCTACGAGCAGTACTTC	CASGVWTGAYEQYF
TRBV5-6	NA	NA	TRBJ1-2	TGTGCCAGCACCGGAGTGTCAAACTATGGCTACACCTTC	CASTGVSNYGYTF
TRBV5-6	TRBD2	NA	TRBJ2-5	TGTGCCAGCAGCTTGCGACGTAGCGGGGGTCTTCAAGAGACCCAGTACTTC	CASSLRRSGGLQETQYF
TRBV6-6	NA	NA	TRBJ2-5	TGTGCCAGCAGCCGCGATCGGGAGACCCAGTACTTC	CASSRDRETQYF
TRBV9	NA	NA	TRBJ2-3	TGTGCCAGCAGCGTCCACACAGATACGCAGTATTTT	CASSVHTDTQYF
TRBV9	NA	NA	TRBJ2-1	TGTGCCAGCAGCGTCCAAGCGGACCGCTACAATGAGCAGTTCTTC	CASSVQADRYNEQFF
TRBV9	TRBD1	NA	TRBJ1-1	TGTGCCAGCAGCCCGCGAGGGGGACAGATCTTGGCTGAAGCTTTCTTT	CASSPRGGQILAEAFF
TRBV28	TRBD1	NA	TRBJ1-1	TGTGCCAGCAGATTAAGAGGGACAGAGAACACTGAAGCTTTCTTT	CASRLRGTENTEAFF
TRBV28	NA	few	TRBJ1-1	TGTGCCAGCAGTCCCGGGGGGGTTCTCACTGAAGCTTTCTTT	CASSPGGVLTEAFF
TRBV30	NA	once	TRBJ1-6	TGTGCCTGGAGTGTAACCCCAGTTTCACCCCTCCACTTT	CAWSVTPVSPLHF
TRBV28	NA	NA	TRBJ2-7	TGTGCCAGCTCTAGTGGGTTTCCTTACGAGCAGTACTTC	CASSSGFPYEQYF
TRBV4-3	TRBD2	NA	TRBJ2-7	TGCGCCAGCAGCCAAGAACGGGGTAGCGGGGGGATAAGCTCCTACGAGCAGTACTTC	CASSQERGSGGISSYEQYF
TRBV29-1	NA	NA	TRBJ2-7	TGCAGCGTCGGGACGGGAGAAGACTACGAGCAGTACTTC	CSVGTGEDYEQYF
TRBV6-7	TRBD2	NA	TRBJ2-7	TGTGCCAGCAGTTACGGGCTGGGGGGGAGCCCCGAGCAGTACTTC	CASSYGLGGSPEQYF
TRBV7-2	NA	many	TRBJ1-5	TGTGCCAGCAGCTTACGGGGCAATCAGCCCCAGCATTTT	CASSLRGNQPQHF
TRBV2	TRBD1	medium-sized	TRBJ2-1	TGTGCCAGCAGTTCCATCCCGGGACAGGGGGCGGATGAGCAGTTCTTC	CASSSIPGQGADEQFF
TRBV30	TRBD1	NA	TRBJ1-2	TGTGCCTGGAGTCTAACAGGGGTAGGCTGCACCTTC	CAWSLTGVGCTF
TRBV28	TRBD1	NA	TRBJ2-1	TGTGCCAGCAGTTTACCGGGACAGCCGATTTCCTACAATGAGCAGTTCTTC	CASSLPGQPISYNEQFF
TRBV6-4	NA	once	TRBJ2-1	TGTGCCAGCAGTGACTCGAGATCAGCGCCAGTAGATGAGCAGTTCTTC	CASSDSRSAPVDEQFF
TRBV15	TRBD1	NA	TRBJ1-1	TGTGCCACCAGCAGGTATGGACAGGGGGAGAACACTGAAGCTTTCTTT	CATSRYGQGENTEAFF
TRBV5-1	TRBD1	NA	TRBJ1-4	TGCGCCAGCAGCTTGGGCCAGGGGGCAACTAATGAAAAACTGTTTTTT	CASSLGQGATNEKLFF
TRBV7-8	NA	NA	TRBJ1-3	TGTGCCAGCAGCTTGGGGGGGGACACCATATATTTT	CASSLGGDTIYF
TRBV7-2	NA	once	TRBJ1-2	TGTGCCAGCAGCTTAGTCGGGGACATCGGCGATGGCTACACCTTC	CASSLVGDIGDGYTF
TRBV27	TRBD1	NA	TRBJ2-1	TGTGCCAGCAGCCCACAGGGGCTCCTCTACAATGAGCAGTTCTTC	CASSPQGLLYNEQFF
TRBV2	TRBD2	NA	TRBJ2-2	TGTGCCAGCAGTCTAGACGGACTAGCGGGGGCCGGGGAGCTGTTTTTT	CASSLDGLAGAGELFF